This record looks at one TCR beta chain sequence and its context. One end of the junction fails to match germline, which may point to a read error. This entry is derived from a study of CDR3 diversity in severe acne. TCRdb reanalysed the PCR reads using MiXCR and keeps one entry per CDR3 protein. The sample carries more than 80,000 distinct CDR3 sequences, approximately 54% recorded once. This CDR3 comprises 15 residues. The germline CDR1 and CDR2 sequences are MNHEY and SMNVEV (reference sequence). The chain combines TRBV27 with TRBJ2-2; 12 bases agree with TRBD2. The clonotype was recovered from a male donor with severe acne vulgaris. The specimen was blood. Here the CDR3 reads CASSETSGSSGELIF. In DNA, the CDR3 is TGTGCCAGCAGTGAGACTAGCGGGAGCTCCGGGGAGCTGATTTTT.